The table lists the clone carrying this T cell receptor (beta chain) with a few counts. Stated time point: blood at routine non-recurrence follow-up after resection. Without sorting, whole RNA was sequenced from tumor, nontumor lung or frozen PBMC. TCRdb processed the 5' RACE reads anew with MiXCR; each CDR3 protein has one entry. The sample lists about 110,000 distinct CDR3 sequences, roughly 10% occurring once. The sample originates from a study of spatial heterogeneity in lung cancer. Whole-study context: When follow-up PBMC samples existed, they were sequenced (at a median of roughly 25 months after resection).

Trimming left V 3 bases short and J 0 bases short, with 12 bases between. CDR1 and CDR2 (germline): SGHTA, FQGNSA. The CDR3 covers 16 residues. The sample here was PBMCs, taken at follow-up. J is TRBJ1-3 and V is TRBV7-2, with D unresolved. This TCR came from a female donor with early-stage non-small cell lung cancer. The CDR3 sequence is CASSFPLRTSGNTIYF. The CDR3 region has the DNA TGTGCCAGCAGCTTTCCCCTGAGGACCTCTGGAAACACCATATATTTT.